This TCR beta chain comes out of a study of regulatory T cells in long-lasting Graves disease. Time point defined: newly diagnosed GD, antithyroid drugs for less than 3 months. PBMC RNA was the source of the TCR library. Arm-PCR of CDR3 regions with iRepertoire HTBI primers generated TCR beta libraries. Using its own MiXCR run on the multiplex PCR reads, TCRdb lists one record per CDR3 protein. The table records around 450,000 distinct CDR3 sequences, 15% of them present only once. The CDR3 spans 14 residues. Germline V gene data show CDR1 as GTSNPN and CDR2 as SVGIG (reference sequence). Trimming left V 4 bases short and J 2 bases short, with 15 bases between. This clonotype was seen more than once but under ten times. These sequences were also reported in another study, on T cells in Graves' hyperthyroidism and ophthalmopathy. From that study: A 13 V-J model separated ophthalmopathy from stable hyperthyroidism.

The receptor was derived from a woman in her thirties or forties with Graves disease. The chain carries TRBV30 and TRBJ2-7, with a weak D call TRBD1 (5 bases). Sequenced here: peripheral blood mononuclear cells (PBMCs), sampled at new diagnosis, from a patient treated with antithyroid drugs. The CDR3 coding sequence is TGTGCCTGGAACGACGTCCAGGGCCCCTACGAGCAGTACTTC. It yields the protein CAWNDVQGPYEQYF.